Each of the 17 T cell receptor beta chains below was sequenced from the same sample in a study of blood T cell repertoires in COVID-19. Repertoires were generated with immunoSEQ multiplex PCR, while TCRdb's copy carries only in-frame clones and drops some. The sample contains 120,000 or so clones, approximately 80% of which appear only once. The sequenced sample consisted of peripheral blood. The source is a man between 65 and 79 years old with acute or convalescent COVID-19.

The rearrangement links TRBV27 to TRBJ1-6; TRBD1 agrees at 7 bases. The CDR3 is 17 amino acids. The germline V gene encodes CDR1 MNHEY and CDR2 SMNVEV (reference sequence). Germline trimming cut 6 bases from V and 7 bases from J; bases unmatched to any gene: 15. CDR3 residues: CASSSHADRAQNSPLHF. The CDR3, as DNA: TGTGCCAGCAGCTCCCACGCCGACAGGGCCCAAAATTCACCCCTCCACTTT.

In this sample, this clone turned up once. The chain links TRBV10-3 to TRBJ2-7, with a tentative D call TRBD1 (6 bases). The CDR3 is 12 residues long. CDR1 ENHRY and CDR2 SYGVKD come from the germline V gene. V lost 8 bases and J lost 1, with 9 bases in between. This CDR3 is CAIGTMSYEQYF. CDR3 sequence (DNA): TGTGCCATCGGGACAATGTCCTACGAGCAGTACTTC.

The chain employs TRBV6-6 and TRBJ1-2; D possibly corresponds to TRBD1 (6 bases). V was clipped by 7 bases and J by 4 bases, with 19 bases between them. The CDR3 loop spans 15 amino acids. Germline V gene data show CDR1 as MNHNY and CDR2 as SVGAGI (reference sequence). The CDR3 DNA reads TGTGCCAGCATCTTAAACAGGGATATCGGCTATGGCTACACCTTC. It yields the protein CASILNRDIGYGYTF.

This CDR3 is CSVGEGSYGYTF. CDR3 nucleotides: TGCAGCGTTGGGGAGGGCTCCTATGGCTACACCTTC. This sequence joins TRBV29-1 and TRBJ1-2; D is unresolved. The CDR3 consists of 12 residues. The V end was cut by 4 bases, the J end by 4 bases, with 10 bases between. CDR1 is SQVTM, CDR2 ANQGSEA, per germline.

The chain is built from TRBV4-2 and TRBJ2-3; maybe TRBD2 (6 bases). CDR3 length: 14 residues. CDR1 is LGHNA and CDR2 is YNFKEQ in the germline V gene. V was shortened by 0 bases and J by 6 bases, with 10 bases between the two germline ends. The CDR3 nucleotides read TGTGCCAGCAGCCAAGAAGTCCTAGCGGATACGCAGTATTTT. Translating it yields CASSQEVLADTQYF.

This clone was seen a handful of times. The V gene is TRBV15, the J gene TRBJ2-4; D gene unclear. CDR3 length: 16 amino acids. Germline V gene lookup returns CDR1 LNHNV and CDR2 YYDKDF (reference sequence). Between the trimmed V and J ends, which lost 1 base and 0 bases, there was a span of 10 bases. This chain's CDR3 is CATSRAGRGAKNIQYF. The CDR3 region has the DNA TGTGCCACCAGCAGAGCCGGCAGAGGAGCCAAAAACATTCAGTACTTC.

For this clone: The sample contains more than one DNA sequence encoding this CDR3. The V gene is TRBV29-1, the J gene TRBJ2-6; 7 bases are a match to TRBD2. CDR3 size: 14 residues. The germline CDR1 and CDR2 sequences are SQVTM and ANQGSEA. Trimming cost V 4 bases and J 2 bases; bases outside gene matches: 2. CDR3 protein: CSVVAGAGANVLTF. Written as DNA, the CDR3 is TGCAGCGTTGTCGCGGGAGCTGGGGCCAACGTCCTGACTTTC.

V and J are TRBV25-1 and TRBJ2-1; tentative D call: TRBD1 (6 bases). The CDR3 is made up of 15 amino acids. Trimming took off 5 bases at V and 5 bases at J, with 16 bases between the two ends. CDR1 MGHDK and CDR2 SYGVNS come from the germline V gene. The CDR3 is CASSKIGTQNNEQFF. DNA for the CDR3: TGTGCCAGCAGTAAAATCGGGACACAGAACAATGAGCAGTTCTTC. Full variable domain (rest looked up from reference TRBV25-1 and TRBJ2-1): EADIYQTPRYLVIGTGKKITLECSQTMGHDKMYWYQQDPGMELHLIHYSYGVNSTEKGDLSSESTVSRIRTEHFPLTLESARPSHTSQYLCASSKIGTQNNEQFFGPGTRLTVL.

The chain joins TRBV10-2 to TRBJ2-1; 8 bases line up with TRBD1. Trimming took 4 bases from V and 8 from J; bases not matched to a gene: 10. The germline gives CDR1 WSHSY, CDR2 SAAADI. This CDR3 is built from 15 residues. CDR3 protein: CASSVGDPQGDEQFF. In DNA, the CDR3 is TGCGCCAGCAGTGTAGGGGATCCACAGGGGGATGAGCAGTTCTTC.

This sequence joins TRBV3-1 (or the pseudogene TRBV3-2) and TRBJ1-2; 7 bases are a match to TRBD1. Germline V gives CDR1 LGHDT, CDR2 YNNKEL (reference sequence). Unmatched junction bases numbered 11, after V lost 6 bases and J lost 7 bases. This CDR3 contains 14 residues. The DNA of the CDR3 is TGTGCCAGCAGGACCTTAACAGGGGCTGGTGGCTACACCTTC. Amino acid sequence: CASRTLTGAGGYTF.

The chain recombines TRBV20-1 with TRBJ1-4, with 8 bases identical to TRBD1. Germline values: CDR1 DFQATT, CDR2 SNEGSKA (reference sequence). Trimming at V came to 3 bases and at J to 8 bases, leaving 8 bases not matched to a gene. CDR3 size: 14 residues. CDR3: CSASVPGGREKLFF. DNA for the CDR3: TGCAGTGCTAGTGTCCCAGGGGGCCGGGAAAAACTGTTTTTT.

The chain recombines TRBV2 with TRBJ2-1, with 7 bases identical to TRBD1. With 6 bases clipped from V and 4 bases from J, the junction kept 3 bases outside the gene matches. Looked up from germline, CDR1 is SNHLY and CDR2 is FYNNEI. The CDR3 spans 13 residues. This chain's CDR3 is CASRATGYNEQFF. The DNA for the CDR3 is TGTGCCAGCAGGGCGACAGGGTACAATGAGCAGTTCTTC.

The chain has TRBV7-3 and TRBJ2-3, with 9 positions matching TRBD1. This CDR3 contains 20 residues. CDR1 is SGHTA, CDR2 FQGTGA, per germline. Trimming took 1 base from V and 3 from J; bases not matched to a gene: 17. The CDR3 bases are TGTGCCAGCAGCTTAAGAGGGAGGGCCAACCGGGACAGGGAAACAGATACGCAGTATTTT. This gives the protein CASSLRGRANRDRETDTQYF.

The chain's CDR3 is CASRGPGSEQYF. DNA for the CDR3: TGCGCCAGCAGGGGGCCTGGCTCCGAGCAGTACTTC. The chain recombines TRBV5-1 with TRBJ2-7, with D possibly TRBD1 on 5 matching bases. Germline-derived CDR1 and CDR2 are SGHRS and YFSETQ. V shed 5 bases and J shed 6 bases, with 12 bases lying between them. The CDR3 consists of 12 residues.

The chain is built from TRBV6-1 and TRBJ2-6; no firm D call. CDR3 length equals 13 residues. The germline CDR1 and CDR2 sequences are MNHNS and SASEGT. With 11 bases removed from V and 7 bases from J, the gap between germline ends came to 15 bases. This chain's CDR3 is CACRSLLANVLTF. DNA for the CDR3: TGTGCCTGCCGGTCCCTGCTAGCCAACGTCCTGACTTTC.

CDR3 in amino acids: CASSQWDRGPYEQYF. The CDR3 nucleotides are TGTGCCAGCAGCCAATGGGACAGGGGGCCCTACGAGCAGTACTTC. The chain carries TRBV14 and TRBJ2-7, with 12 bases that match TRBD1. Germline assignment: CDR1 SGHDN and CDR2 FVKESK. This CDR3 is built from 15 residues. With V trimmed by 2 bases and J by 2 bases, 1 base remained unmatched.

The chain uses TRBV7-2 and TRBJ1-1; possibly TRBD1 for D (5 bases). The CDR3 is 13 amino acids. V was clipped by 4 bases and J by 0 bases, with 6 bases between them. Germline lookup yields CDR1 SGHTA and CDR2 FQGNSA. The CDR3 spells CASSYRMNTEAFF. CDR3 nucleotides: TGTGCCAGCAGCTACAGGATGAACACTGAAGCTTTCTTT.